This paragraph reports one TCR beta chain. Its recognized antigen is unknown. Per-nucleotide qualities are absent, and no much larger clonotype sits a single base away. Library construction relied on multiplex PCR. TCRdb names Illumina HiSeq 4000 as the instrument used. TCR beta libraries were built with iRepertoire HTBI primers and Arm-PCR amplification of CDR3 regions. Before sequencing, the PCR products went through gel purification. Per the original workflow: A total of 62 TRBV and 14 TRBJ segments were identified across samples and were used for gene usage analysis of CDR3 amino acid clonotypes. COPE and FqMerger were used to merge the filtered high-quality paired reads into contigs. BLAST was used to align contigs to IMGT TRBV, TRBD and TRBJ reference genes, and CDR3 was defined according to IMGT. Highly expanded clones were defined as clonotypes with a frequency above 0.1%. Repertoire diversity was measured by Shannon entropy, and V-J evenness by the Gini coefficient. A clonotype found in more than one individual was treated as public. In-frame beta chains were kept once TCRdb had trimmed the public reads at Q25 with fastp and called clones with MiXCR. For every CDR3 protein sequence, its rows merge into one entry that carries the most common genes and DNA. TCRdb, not the authors, supplied the V and J calls. The sample profile shows 400,000 to 500,000 distinct CDR3 sequences; around a fifth of them were found once. Of the sample, around 13% is held by the ten largest clones.

The germline V gene sets CDR1 to KGHSH and CDR2 to LQKENI. From the cysteine through the phenylalanine, the CDR3 covers 14 amino acids. Solely the CDR3 DNA is kept, with 42 bases framed from the first base. V is cut by 4 bases and J by 3 bases, and the space between the germline ends is 12 bases. The sample originates from a study of regulatory T cells in long-lasting Graves disease (dated by TCRdb to about 2021). Some background on the complete study: To count as having persistent Graves' disease, a patient had to have received antithyroid drug treatment for over 5 years with TSH receptor autoantibodies remaining persistently positive. Patients with persistent Graves' disease were compared with patients with newly diagnosed Graves' disease using TCR sequencing and RNA sequencing of peripheral blood. The study was registered as a clinical trial and conducted in China. A total of roughly 35 samples were covered by TCR sequencing, comprising approximately 13 persistent and 20 or so newly diagnosed Graves' disease patients. Persistent Graves' disease patients in the clinical cohort had taken antithyroid drugs for 9.5 to 13 years on average. What the study reported, not specific to this receptor: Because the primary lesion, thyroid tissue, could not be accessed, the study looked at peripheral blood alone. Compared with newly diagnosed patients, persistent Graves' disease patients had lower TCR Shannon entropy and fewer highly expanded clones, which suggests clonal expansion. Sequencing and analysis were limited to the TCR beta chain. Patients with persistent disease shared more public clonotypes (approximately 2,500) than newly diagnosed patients did (approximately 990). The authors noted that the small sample size was a limitation that may lower accuracy. Persistent disease showed preferential use of TRBV28, TRBJ1-2 and TRBJ2-5, whereas newly diagnosed disease favored TRBV20-1 and TRBJ2-1.

The sample's time point label is to be understood as: persistent/refractory GD, antithyroid drugs over 5 years with positive TRAb. RNA was extracted from PBMCs in TRIzol for both TCR sequencing and RNA sequencing. The diagnosis of Graves' disease followed American Thyroid Association guidelines. Recruitment of patients was carried out at an endocrinology department in Xi'an, China. Each patient gave 9 to 10 milliliters of peripheral blood, collected in an EDTA anticoagulant tube. Ficoll Paque Plus density gradient separation was used to isolate PBMCs, and no further T cell sorting was performed. An Agilent 2100 Bioanalyzer and agarose gel were used to check RNA quality, while a NanoDrop 2000 measured RNA concentration.

Sequenced here: peripheral blood mononuclear cells (PBMCs), sampled when the disease was refractory, from a patient treated with antithyroid drugs. The sequence came from a female donor with Graves disease. This chain joins TRBV18 to TRBJ2-5, and the D gene may be TRBD1, 6 bases matching. The CDR3: CASSQQQGEETQYF. In nucleotides, the sequence is TGTGCCAGCTCACAACAACAGGGTGAAGAGACCCAGTACTTC.